Following are 11 T cell receptor beta chains from one sample sequenced in a study of T-cell memory formation after mild COVID-19. Via MiXCR, TCRdb re-called the 5' RACE reads, giving one row per CDR3 protein. This sample carries roughly 310,000 distinct CDR3 sequences, approximately 15% of them seen once, and the ten largest clones take roughly a fifth. The sequencing sample was made of PBMCs or a T cell subset sorted from them (not recorded which). All receptors come from a man between 18 and 29 years old who had mild COVID-19 (a few samples of this study predate the infection). Cell type and time point are not known.

This clonotype was counted between two and nine times. This chain connects TRBV12-3 or TRBV12-4 to TRBJ2-3, with TRBD2 matching over 8 bases. The V gene end was trimmed by 7 bases and the J gene end by 2 bases; junction bases not matched to a gene: 8. This CDR3 has 15 residues. CDR3 residues: CASKPAGEITDTQYF. The CDR3 bases are TGTGCCAGCAAGCCAGCGGGGGAGATCACAGATACGCAGTATTTT.

This clonotype was counted only a few times. This chain connects TRBV27 to TRBJ1-2; 10 positions agree with TRBD1. The CDR3 is 14 amino acids. V dropped 1 base and J dropped 5; count of bases not matched to a gene: 1. Germline assignment: CDR1 MNHEY and CDR2 SMNVEV (reference sequence). The CDR3 DNA follows: TGTGCCAGCAGTTTATGGGACAGGGGTTATGGCTACACCTTC. Encoded protein: CASSLWDRGYGYTF.

This clonotype has only a few counts. The chain is built from TRBV11-2 and TRBJ2-5; 13 nucleotides match TRBD2. J lost 3 bases, V lost 1 base, and 2 bases had no gene match. The CDR3 length is 16 residues. CDR1 and CDR2 (germline): SGHAT, FQNNGV. This CDR3 reads CASSLGGLAGEETQYF. The CDR3 DNA reads as TGTGCCAGCAGCTTAGGTGGACTAGCGGGGGAAGAGACCCAGTACTTC.

In this sample, this clonotype turned up many times. The chain employs TRBV24-1 and TRBJ2-3; D is undetermined. Germline CDR1 reads KGHDR; CDR2 reads SFDVKD. The V and J ends lost 4 bases and 0 bases respectively, with 4 bases between them. The CDR3 loop spans 13 amino acids. CDR3 protein: CATSEGSTDTQYF. In DNA form, the CDR3 reads TGTGCCACCAGTGAGGGGAGCACAGATACGCAGTATTTT.

This clonotype was counted a single time. The chain couples TRBV6-1 to TRBJ1-4, with 8 bases that match TRBD1. The ends lost 5 bases at V and 5 bases at J; junction bases unmatched: 4. The CDR3 extends over 14 amino acids. From germline, CDR1 is MNHNS and CDR2 SASEGT. CDR3: CASSSGGANEKLFF. In nucleotides, the CDR3 is TGTGCCAGCAGTTCAGGGGGCGCCAATGAAAAACTGTTTTTT.

The sample holds a few counts of this clonotype. The chain is built from TRBV3-1 and TRBJ1-3, with D perhaps matching TRBD1 (5 bases). This CDR3 is 14 amino acids long. Germline V CDR1 and CDR2: LGHDT, YNNKEL (reference sequence). V shed 4 bases and J shed 2 bases, with 9 bases lying between them. CDR3: CASSPGTPGNTIYF. CDR3 DNA sequence: TGTGCCAGCAGCCCCGGGACTCCTGGAAACACCATATATTTT.

This clonotype was found a few times. The chain is built from TRBV5-6 and TRBJ2-3, with D maybe TRBD1 (5 bases). This CDR3 region has 17 residues. Between the trimmed V and J ends, which lost 4 bases and 2 bases, there was a span of 20 bases. Germline V lookup: CDR1 SGHDT, CDR2 YYEEEE. The CDR3 is CASSLNSLAGITDTQYF. The CDR3 nucleotides are TGTGCCAGCAGCCTGAACAGCCTGGCAGGGATCACAGATACGCAGTATTTT.

V and J are TRBV18 and TRBJ1-2; 8 nucleotides align to TRBD1. Germline CDR1 reads KGHSH; CDR2 reads LQKENI. This CDR3 has 15 amino acids. Losses at the gene ends were 3 bases for V and 4 bases for J; bases not matched to a gene: 7. CDR3 bases: TGTGCCAGCTCACCGGGACAGGATTTCCTCTATGGCTACACCTTC. It specifies CASSPGQDFLYGYTF.

There are a few counts of this clonotype. The gene calls are TRBV6-5 and TRBJ1-6, with D tentatively TRBD1 (6 bases). Trimming shortened V by 4 bases and J by 8 bases, and 24 bases separated the two germline ends. From germline, CDR1 is MNHEY and CDR2 SVGAGI. The CDR3 covers 18 residues. The DNA for the CDR3 is TGTGCCAGCAGTTCAGCCGCGGGGGGCTATGGGTACGATTCACCCCTCCACTTT. It yields the protein CASSSAAGGYGYDSPLHF.

The gene calls are TRBV9 and TRBJ1-2, with TRBD1 identical over 7 bases. Germline assignment: CDR1 SGDLS and CDR2 YYNGEE. This CDR3 spans 18 amino acids. V trimming: 4 bases; J trimming: 1 base; junction bases outside the gene matches: 16. The CDR3 DNA reads TGTGCCAGCAGCACAAGGACAGGATCCTTCAAAGATAACTATGGCTACACCTTC. This encodes CASSTRTGSFKDNYGYTF.

This chain links TRBV11-2 with TRBJ2-2; D remains unclear. Germline CDR1 SGHAT, CDR2 FQNNGV. Trimming pared 6 bases from V and 4 bases from J, leaving 15 bases between. The CDR3 runs 15 residues. CDR3 DNA sequence: TGTGCCAGCAGTCACGAGGTCGGGCGCACCGGGGAGCTGTTTTTT. It is translated as CASSHEVGRTGELFF.